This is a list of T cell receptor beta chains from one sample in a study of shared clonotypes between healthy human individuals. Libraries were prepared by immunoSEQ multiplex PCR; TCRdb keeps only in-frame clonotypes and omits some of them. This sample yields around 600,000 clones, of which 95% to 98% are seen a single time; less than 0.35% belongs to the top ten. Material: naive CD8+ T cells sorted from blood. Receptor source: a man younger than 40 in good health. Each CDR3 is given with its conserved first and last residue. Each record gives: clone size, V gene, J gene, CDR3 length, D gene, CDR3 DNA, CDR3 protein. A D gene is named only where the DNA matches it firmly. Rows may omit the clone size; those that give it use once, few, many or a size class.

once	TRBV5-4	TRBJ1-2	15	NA	TGTGCCAGCAGCAGTAGGGGGAGCGGGACCTATGGCTACACCTTC	CASSSRGSGTYGYTF
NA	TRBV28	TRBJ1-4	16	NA	TGTGCCAGCAGTTTCCGGGTTTTTGCAACTAATGAAAAACTGTTTTTT	CASSFRVFATNEKLFF
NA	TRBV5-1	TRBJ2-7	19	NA	TGCGCCAGCAGCTTGGCCGGTGGGGGAGGCAATACAAACTCCTACGAGCAGTACTTC	CASSLAGGGGNTNSYEQYF
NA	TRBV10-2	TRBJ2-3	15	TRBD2	TGCGCCAGCAGTGACCTAGCGGGAGCTGTTGATACGCAGTATTTT	CASSDLAGAVDTQYF
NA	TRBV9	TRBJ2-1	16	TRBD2	TGTGCCAGCAGCGCCGGGACTAGCGATATCCTCGATGAGCAGTTCTTC	CASSAGTSDILDEQFF
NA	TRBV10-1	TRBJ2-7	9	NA	TGCGCCGGGAAAGACGAGCAGTACTTC	CAGKDEQYF
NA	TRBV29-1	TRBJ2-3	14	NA	TGCAGCGTTTTGGGATACGAAAGCACAGATACGCAGTATTTT	CSVLGYESTDTQYF
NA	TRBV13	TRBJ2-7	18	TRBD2	TGTGCCAGCAGCTTGGGACTAGCGGGAGAGGCCTCCTCCTACGAGCAGTACTTC	CASSLGLAGEASSYEQYF
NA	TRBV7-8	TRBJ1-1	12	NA	TGTGCCAGCAGCTTAGAGCACACTGAAGCTTTCTTT	CASSLEHTEAFF
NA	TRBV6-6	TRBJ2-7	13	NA	TGTGCCAGCAGTTACTCCCCCCAGGACCAGCAGTACTTC	CASSYSPQDQQYF
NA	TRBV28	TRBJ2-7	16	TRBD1	TGTGCCAGCAGGGGAACCGGGACAGAAGGGACCTACGAGCAGTACTTC	CASRGTGTEGTYEQYF
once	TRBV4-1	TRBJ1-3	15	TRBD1	TGCGCCAGCAGCCACCAAGCGACAGGGGGCTTCGCCATATATTTT	CASSHQATGGFAIYF
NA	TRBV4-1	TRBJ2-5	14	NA	TGCGCCAGCAGCCAAACTGTGGGACAAGAGACCCAGTACTTC	CASSQTVGQETQYF
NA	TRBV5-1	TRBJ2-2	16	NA	TGCGCCAGCAGCTTGGGGACAAACGCGAACACCGGGGAGCTGTTTTTT	CASSLGTNANTGELFF
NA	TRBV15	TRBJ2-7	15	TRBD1	TGTGCCACCAGAGAGATCCCGGGACAGGCCTACGAGCAGTACTTC	CATREIPGQAYEQYF
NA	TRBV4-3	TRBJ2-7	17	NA	TGCGCCAGCAGCCAAGAGGGAAGGGGCGGAGGCTCCTACGAGCAGTACTTC	CASSQEGRGGGSYEQYF
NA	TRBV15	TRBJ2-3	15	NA	TGTGCCACCAGCACAGGGACAACACACACAGATACGCAGTATTTT	CATSTGTTHTDTQYF
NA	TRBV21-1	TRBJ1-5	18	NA	TGTGCCAGCAGCAAGAAAACAGGGGGCGCGTCTAGCAATCAGCCCCAGCATTTT	CASSKKTGGASSNQPQHF
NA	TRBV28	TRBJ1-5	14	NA	TGTGCCAGCTACATGGGGGATAGCAATCAGCCCCAGCATTTT	CASYMGDSNQPQHF
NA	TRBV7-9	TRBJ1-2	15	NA	TGTGCCAGCAGCTTTGGGAGGACACCTAACTATGGCTACACCTTC	CASSFGRTPNYGYTF
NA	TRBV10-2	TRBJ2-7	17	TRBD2	TGCGCCAGCAGTGTCTCGACTAGCGGGAGGGCCCAGGACGAGCAGTACTTC	CASSVSTSGRAQDEQYF
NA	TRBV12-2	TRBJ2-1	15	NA	TGTGCAAGTCGCTGGACAGCCTGCTCCTACAATGAGCAGTTCTTC	CASRWTACSYNEQFF
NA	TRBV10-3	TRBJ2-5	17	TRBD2	TGTGCCATCAGTGAGGCTAGCGGGAGGGATACCCAAGAGACCCAGTACTTC	CAISEASGRDTQETQYF
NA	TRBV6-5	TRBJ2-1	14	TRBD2	TGTGCCAGCCACCCGGGACTAGCGGGGGGTGAGCAGTTCTTC	CASHPGLAGGEQFF